This paragraph reports one TCR beta chain. Antigen unknown. The entry originates in a study of cytomegalovirus exposure and HLA in healthy donors. Findings and caveats of the study: Fewer N-insertions than the roughly 650-donor mean were reportedly shown by an Asian-associated ancestry cluster in a later analysis.

The CDR3 consists of 17 residues. Germline V gives CDR1 LNHNV, CDR2 YYDKDF (reference sequence). Trimming cost V 0 bases and J 7 bases; bases outside gene matches: 11. PCR used 60 Vbeta primers and 13 Jbeta primers. Using immunoSEQ multiplex PCR, the repertoire was profiled, and TCRdb retains in-frame clones only, with some absent. The sample lists 180,000 or so clones, roughly three quarters occurring once. The sequence came from a woman aged 45-65 years in good health and CMV-seronegative. Source material: PBMCs. The chain joins TRBV15 to TRBJ2-1; 8 nucleotides align to TRBD1. The CDR3 DNA follows: TGTGCCACCAGCAGAGATAAGGGGACAGGTCAAGGTAATGAGCAGTTCTTC. As protein: CATSRDKGTGQGNEQFF.